These 2 T cell receptor beta chains were sequenced from one sample in a study of CD8 T cells in ankylosing spondylitis. Via MiXCR, TCRdb re-called the 5' RACE reads, giving one row per CDR3 protein. This sample yields about 140,000 distinct CDR3 sequences, of which 7% to 9% are seen a single time; 6% to 8% belongs to the top ten. Sequencing was done on a sample of synovial fluid, either unsorted or a sorted T cell fraction (not recorded which). The source is a male donor with ankylosing spondylitis.

V is TRBV28 and J is TRBJ2-3; 9 bases map to TRBD1. V lost 5 bases, J lost 3 bases, and 9 bases stayed unmatched. Germline V lookup: CDR1 MDHEN, CDR2 SYDVKM. The CDR3 spans 16 residues. CDR3 sequence: CASSTTGGMGTDTQYF. CDR3 nucleotides: TGTGCCAGCAGTACCACAGGGGGCATGGGGACAGATACGCAGTATTTT.

This clonotype came up many times. CDR3 region: CASSLAGMGTQYF. The CDR3 DNA reads TGTGCCAGCAGCTTGGCCGGCATGGGGACCCAGTACTTC. V gene TRBV5-4 combines with J gene TRBJ2-5, with D hard to call. V gave up 0 bases and J gave up 7 bases, with 10 bases separating them. The V gene's germline CDR1 is SGHNT and CDR2 YYREEE (reference sequence). This CDR3 comprises 13 residues.